These 8 T cell receptor beta chains share one sample of origin, sequenced in a study of CD8 T cells in ankylosing spondylitis. TCRdb ran MiXCR on the 5' RACE reads and lists one entry per CDR3 protein. Of 150,000 to 200,000 distinct CDR3 sequences detected, roughly 18% appear once; the ten largest clones hold 3.5% to 5%. Sequenced sample: blood, either unsorted or a sorted T cell fraction (not recorded which). All receptors come from a male donor aged 10 to 30 with ankylosing spondylitis or in good health (not recorded which).

This clonotype was found many times. The chain employs TRBV3-1 and TRBJ2-1; 12 nucleotides agree with TRBD2. Germline-derived CDR1 and CDR2 are LGHDT and YNNKEL (reference sequence). The trim removed 4 bases at V and 1 base at J, leaving 5 bases unmatched. There are 17 residues in the CDR3. CDR3 amino acids: CASSRGLAGISYNEQFF. CDR3 nucleotides: TGTGCCAGCAGCCGAGGACTAGCGGGGATTTCCTACAATGAGCAGTTCTTC.

This clonotype was counted ten times or more. V is TRBV27 and J is TRBJ2-5; D gene unclear. CDR3 length equals 11 residues. Trimming took off 5 bases at V and 7 bases at J, with 8 bases between the two ends. Germline V gives CDR1 MNHEY, CDR2 SMNVEV (reference sequence). The CDR3 bases are TGTGCCAGCAGTCTCTTCGGGACCCAGTACTTC. It encodes CASSLFGTQYF.

There are many counts of this clonotype. The chain joins TRBV18 to TRBJ2-1; 7 nucleotides match TRBD1. Germline lookup yields CDR1 KGHSH and CDR2 LQKENI. This CDR3 spans 14 amino acids. J was trimmed by 6 bases and V by 6 bases; bases with no gene match: 8. The chain's CDR3 is CASSLGQLFNEQFF. The CDR3 nucleotides are TGTGCCAGCTCCCTGGGACAGCTCTTCAATGAGCAGTTCTTC.

J is TRBJ2-3 and V is TRBV10-1; no clear D gene. The CDR3 covers 14 residues. Germline values: CDR1 WNHNN, CDR2 SYGVQD (reference sequence). V lost 7 bases to trimming and J lost 2 bases, with 13 bases between them. The CDR3 here is CASTWAVFTDTQYF. The CDR3 DNA reads TGCGCCAGCACCTGGGCCGTCTTCACAGATACGCAGTATTTT.

There are many counts of this clonotype. This chain links TRBV12-3 or TRBV12-4 with TRBJ1-5; D uncertain. V was cut by 6 bases and J by 5 bases, with 8 bases left in between. The CDR3 is 12 residues long. As DNA, the CDR3 is TGTGCCAGCAGCCCCTTATATCAGCCCCAGCATTTT. Protein sequence: CASSPLYQPQHF.

This clonotype was recorded at least ten times. This chain joins TRBV5-5 and TRBJ2-1, with 8 bases identical to TRBD1. V gave up 0 bases and J gave up 8 bases; unmatched junction bases: 13. From germline, CDR1 is SGHKS and CDR2 YYEKEE (reference sequence). This CDR3 region has 17 residues. CDR3 sequence: CASSLEFGQGVQDEQFF. CDR3 bases: TGTGCCAGCAGCTTGGAGTTCGGACAGGGAGTACAAGATGAGCAGTTCTTC.

Many counts were recorded for this clonotype. The chain joins TRBV10-3 to TRBJ2-1; a possible D gene is TRBD2 (6 bases). CDR1 is ENHRY and CDR2 is SYGVKD in the germline V gene. V lost 5 bases, J lost 7 bases, and 18 bases lay in between. This CDR3 has 15 residues. CDR3 in DNA: TGTGCCATCAGTCCCGGGACTTGGCTGAGGAATGAGCAGTTCTTC. This codes for CAISPGTWLRNEQFF.

This clonotype appeared a few times. The chain joins TRBV2 to TRBJ2-2; perhaps TRBD2 as D (6 bases). Trimming cost V 4 bases and J 5 bases, with 8 bases left between them. The germline V gene has CDR1 SNHLY and CDR2 FYNNEI. The CDR3 length is 13 residues. The CDR3 here is CASSVGGTGELFF. CDR3 DNA: TGTGCCAGCAGTGTAGGAGGGACCGGGGAGCTGTTTTTT. The full variable domain, its missing parts supplied by reference TRBV2 and TRBJ2-2, is EPEVTQTPSHQVTQMGQEVILRCVPISNHLYFYWYRQILGQKVEFLVSFYNNEISEKSEIFDDQFSVERPDGSNFTLKIRSTKLEDSAMYFCASSVGGTGELFFGEGSRLTVL.